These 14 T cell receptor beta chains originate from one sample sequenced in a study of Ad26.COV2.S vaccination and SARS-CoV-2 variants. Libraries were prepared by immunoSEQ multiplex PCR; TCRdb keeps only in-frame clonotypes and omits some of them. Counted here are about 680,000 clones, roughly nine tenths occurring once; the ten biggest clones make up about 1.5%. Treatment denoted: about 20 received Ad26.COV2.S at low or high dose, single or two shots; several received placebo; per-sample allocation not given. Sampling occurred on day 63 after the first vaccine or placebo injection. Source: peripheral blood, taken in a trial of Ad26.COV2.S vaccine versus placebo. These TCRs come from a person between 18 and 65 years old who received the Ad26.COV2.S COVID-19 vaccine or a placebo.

CDR3 sequence: CASSSTFPRQGEAFF. The CDR3 nucleotides read TGCGCCAGCAGCTCTACCTTCCCCCGACAGGGAGAAGCTTTCTTT. V usage is TRBV5-1 and J usage is TRBJ1-1, with 7 bases fitting TRBD1. The germline V gene has CDR1 SGHRS and CDR2 YFSETQ. This CDR3 spans 15 amino acids. V gave up 3 bases and J gave up 8 bases; unmatched junction bases: 13.

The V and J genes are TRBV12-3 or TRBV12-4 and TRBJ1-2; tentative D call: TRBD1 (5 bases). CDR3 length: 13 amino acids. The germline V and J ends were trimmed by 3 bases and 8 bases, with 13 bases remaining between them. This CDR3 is CASSFGREMGYTF. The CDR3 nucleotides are TGTGCCAGCAGTTTCGGCAGGGAGATGGGCTACACCTTC.

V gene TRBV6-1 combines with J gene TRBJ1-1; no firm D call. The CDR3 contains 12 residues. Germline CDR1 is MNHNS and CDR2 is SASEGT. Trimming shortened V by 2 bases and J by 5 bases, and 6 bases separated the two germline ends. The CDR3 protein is CASSEWPTEAFF. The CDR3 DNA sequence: TGTGCCAGCAGTGAATGGCCAACTGAAGCTTTCTTT.

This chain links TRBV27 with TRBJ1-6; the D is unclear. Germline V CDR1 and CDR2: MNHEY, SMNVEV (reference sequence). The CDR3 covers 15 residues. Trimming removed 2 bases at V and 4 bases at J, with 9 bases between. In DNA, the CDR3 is TGTGCCAGCAGTTTAACCCGCGAGTATAATTCACCCCTCCACTTT. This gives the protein CASSLTREYNSPLHF.

The CDR3 protein is CASSERWRGGTGELFF. CDR3 nucleotides: TGTGCCAGCAGCGAACGCTGGCGGGGGGGCACCGGGGAGCTGTTTTTT. V gene TRBV9 combines with J gene TRBJ2-2, with 9 bases lining up with TRBD2. V was clipped by 3 bases and J by 4 bases; unmatched bases: 7. Germline V lookup: CDR1 SGDLS, CDR2 YYNGEE. This CDR3 contains 16 residues. Variable domain in full (rest from reference TRBV9 and TRBJ2-2): DSGVTQTPKHLITATGQRVTLRCSPRSGDLSVYWYQQSLDQGLQFLIQYYNGEERAKGNILERFSAQQFPDLHSELNLSSLELGDSALYFCASSERWRGGTGELFFGEGSRLTVL.

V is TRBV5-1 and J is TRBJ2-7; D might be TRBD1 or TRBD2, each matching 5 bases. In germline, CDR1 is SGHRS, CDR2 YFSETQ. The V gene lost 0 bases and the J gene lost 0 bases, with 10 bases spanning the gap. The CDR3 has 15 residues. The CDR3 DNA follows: TGCGCCAGCAGCTTGGCCGGGACCGTCTCCTACGAGCAGTACTTC. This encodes CASSLAGTVSYEQYF.

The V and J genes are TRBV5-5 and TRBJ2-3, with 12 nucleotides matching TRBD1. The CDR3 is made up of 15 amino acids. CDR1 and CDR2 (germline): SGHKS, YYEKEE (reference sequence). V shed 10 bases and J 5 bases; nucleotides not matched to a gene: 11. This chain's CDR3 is CAVGTGGAGLDTQYF. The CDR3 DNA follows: TGTGCCGTCGGGACAGGGGGCGCAGGATTAGATACGCAGTATTTT.

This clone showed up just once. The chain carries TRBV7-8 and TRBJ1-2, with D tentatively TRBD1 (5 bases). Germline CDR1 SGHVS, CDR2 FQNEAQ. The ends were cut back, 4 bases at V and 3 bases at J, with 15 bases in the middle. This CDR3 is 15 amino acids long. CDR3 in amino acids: CASSSIRGSDYGYTF. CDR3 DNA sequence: TGTGCCAGCAGCTCAATTCGGGGGAGCGACTATGGCTACACCTTC.

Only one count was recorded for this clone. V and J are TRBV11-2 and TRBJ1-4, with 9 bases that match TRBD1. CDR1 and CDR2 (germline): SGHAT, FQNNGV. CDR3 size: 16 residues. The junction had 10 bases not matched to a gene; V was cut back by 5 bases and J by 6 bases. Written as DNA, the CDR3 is TGTGCCAGCAGCCCTCTCCGTTGGACAGGGGATGAAAAACTGTTTTTT. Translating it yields CASSPLRWTGDEKLFF.

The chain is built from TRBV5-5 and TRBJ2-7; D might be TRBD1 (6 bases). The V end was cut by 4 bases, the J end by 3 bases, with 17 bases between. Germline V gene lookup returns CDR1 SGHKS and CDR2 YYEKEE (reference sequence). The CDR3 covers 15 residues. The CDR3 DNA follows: TGTGCCAGCAGCCCTAGCTTTACAGGGCGCTACGAGCAGTACTTC. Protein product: CASSPSFTGRYEQYF.

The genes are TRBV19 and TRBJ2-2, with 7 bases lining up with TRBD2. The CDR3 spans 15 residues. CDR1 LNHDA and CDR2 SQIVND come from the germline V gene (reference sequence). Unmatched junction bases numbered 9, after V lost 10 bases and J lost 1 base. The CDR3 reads CATKMGGRNTGELFF. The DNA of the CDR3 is TGTGCCACCAAAATGGGCGGGAGGAACACCGGGGAGCTGTTTTTT.

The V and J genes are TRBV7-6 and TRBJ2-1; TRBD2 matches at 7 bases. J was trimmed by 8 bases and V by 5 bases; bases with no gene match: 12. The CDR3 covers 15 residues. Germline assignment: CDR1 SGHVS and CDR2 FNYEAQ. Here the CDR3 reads CASSAGEGVGYEQFF. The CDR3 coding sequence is TGTGCCAGCAGCGCCGGGGAGGGAGTTGGGTATGAGCAGTTCTTC.

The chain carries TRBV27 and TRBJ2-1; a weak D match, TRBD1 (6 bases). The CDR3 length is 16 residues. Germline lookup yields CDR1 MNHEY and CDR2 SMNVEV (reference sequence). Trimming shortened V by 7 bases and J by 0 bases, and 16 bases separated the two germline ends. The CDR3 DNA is TGTGCCAGCACCAAGAGGATAGGGGGCTCCTACAATGAGCAGTTCTTC. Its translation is CASTKRIGGSYNEQFF.

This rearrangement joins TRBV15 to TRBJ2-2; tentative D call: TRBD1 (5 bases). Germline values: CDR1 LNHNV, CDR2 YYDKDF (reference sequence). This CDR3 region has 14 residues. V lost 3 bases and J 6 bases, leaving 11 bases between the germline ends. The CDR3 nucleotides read TGTGCCACCAGCAGCTTTAGGGGCTCCGGGGAGCTGTTTTTT. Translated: CATSSFRGSGELFF.